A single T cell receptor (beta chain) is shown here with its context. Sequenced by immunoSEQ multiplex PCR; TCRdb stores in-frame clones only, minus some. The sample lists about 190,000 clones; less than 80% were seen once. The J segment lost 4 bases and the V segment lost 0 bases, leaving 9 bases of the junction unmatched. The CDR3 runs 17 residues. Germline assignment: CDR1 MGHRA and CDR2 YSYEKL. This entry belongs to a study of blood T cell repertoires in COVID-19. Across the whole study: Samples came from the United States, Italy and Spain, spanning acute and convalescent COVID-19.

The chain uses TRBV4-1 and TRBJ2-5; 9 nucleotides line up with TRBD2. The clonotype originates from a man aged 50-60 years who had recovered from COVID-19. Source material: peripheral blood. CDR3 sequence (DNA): TGCGCCAGCAGCCAAGAAGTTGTAGCGGGAGAAAGAGAGACCCAGTACTTC. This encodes CASSQEVVAGERETQYF.